What follows are 32 T cell receptor beta chains derived from one specimen sequenced in a study of T cell responses to AZD1222 COVID-19 vaccine. Some clones are missing from TCRdb's copy, which holds only in-frame ones; the method was immunoSEQ multiplex PCR. The data show fewer than 200,000 clones, roughly 92% seen once. Sequences were derived from peripheral blood, sampled on day 0 of AZD1222 vaccination. All receptors come from an adult in good health.

V is TRBV5-1 and J is TRBJ2-7, with 7 positions matching TRBD2. CDR1 and CDR2 from the germline V gene are SGHRS and YFSETQ. CDR3 length: 14 amino acids. The V and J ends lost 4 bases and 2 bases, in that order; junction bases with no gene match: 6. CDR3 coding DNA: TGCGCCAGCAGCCCCAGCGGGAATACCTACGAGCAGTACTTC. It yields the protein CASSPSGNTYEQYF.

The V call is TRBV7-8, the J call TRBJ2-7, with a weak D call TRBD1 (6 bases). Germline CDR1 reads SGHVS; CDR2 reads FQNEAQ. Trimming removed 4 bases from V and 5 bases from J, with 15 bases in between. CDR3 length equals 14 residues. CDR3 in amino acids: CASSSRQVAHEQYF. DNA for the CDR3: TGTGCCAGCAGCTCCCGACAGGTAGCCCACGAGCAGTACTTC. The full variable domain, rest sourced from reference TRBV7-8 and TRBJ2-7, is GAGVSQSPRYKVAKRGQDVALRCDPISGHVSLFWYQQALGQGPEFLTYFQNEAQLDKSGLPSDRFFAERPEGSVSTLKIQRTQQEDSAVYLCASSSRQVAHEQYFGPGTRLTVT.

This chain uses TRBV11-2 with TRBJ1-5, with unresolved D. Germline CDR1 SGHAT, CDR2 FQNNGV. V dropped 3 bases and J dropped 5 bases, with 8 bases sitting between them. The length of the CDR3 is 13 residues. Here the CDR3 reads CASSLKPDQPQHF. In nucleotides, the CDR3 is TGTGCCAGCAGCTTGAAGCCAGATCAGCCCCAGCATTTT.

This rearrangement joins TRBV7-3 to TRBJ2-3, with D uncertain. Trimming shortened V by 6 bases and J by 11 bases, and 15 bases separated the two germline ends. Per the germline V gene, CDR1 is SGHTA and CDR2 is FQGTGA. The length of the CDR3 is 12 residues. The CDR3 DNA follows: TGTGCCAGCAGTTCCGGGTCTTTGGAGCAGTATTTT. This gives the protein CASSSGSLEQYF.

The chain links TRBV5-1 to TRBJ1-2; D is perhaps TRBD1 (6 bases). V was shortened by 0 bases and J by 4 bases, with 13 bases between the two germline ends. Germline loops: CDR1 SGHRS, CDR2 YFSETQ. This CDR3 spans 15 amino acids. CDR3 loop: CASSLAQDSIYGYTF. The DNA for the CDR3 is TGCGCCAGCAGCTTGGCCCAGGACAGTATCTATGGCTACACCTTC.

The chain employs TRBV6-5 and TRBJ1-5; D might be TRBD1 (6 bases). The germline V gene encodes CDR1 MNHEY and CDR2 SVGAGI. The germline V and J ends were trimmed by 5 bases and 3 bases, with 11 bases remaining between them. This CDR3 has 14 amino acids. The CDR3 DNA is TGTGCCAGCAGTCTCAGGGGTAACAATCAGCCCCAGCATTTT. This sequence encodes CASSLRGNNQPQHF.

This clone has just one count. The rearrangement uses TRBV24-1 and TRBJ2-1; TRBD2 aligns across 11 bases. The germline V gene encodes CDR1 KGHDR and CDR2 SFDVKD. The CDR3 runs to 16 residues. V shed 3 bases, J shed 7 bases, and the junction held 7 bases outside the gene matches. The CDR3 sequence: CATSDTSGLAVNEQFF. Written as DNA, the CDR3 is TGTGCCACCAGTGATACCTCGGGACTAGCGGTGAATGAGCAGTTCTTC.

This clone occurred once. This chain connects TRBV28 to TRBJ1-5, with 8 bases lining up with TRBD1. V shed 5 bases, J shed 2 bases, and the junction held 2 bases outside the gene matches. From germline, CDR1 is MDHEN and CDR2 SYDVKM. The CDR3 contains 14 residues. DNA of the CDR3: TGTGCCAGCAGTCCAGGGGGCGGCAATCAGCCCCAGCATTTT. Translating gives CASSPGGGNQPQHF.

The chain recombines TRBV6-2 or TRBV6-3 with TRBJ2-1, with a tentative D call TRBD2 (6 bases). Trimming pared 1 base from V and 2 bases from J, leaving 12 bases between. Per germline, CDR1 MNHEY and CDR2 SVGEGT. The CDR3 has 16 residues. The CDR3 loop is CASSYLLGLPYNEQFF. CDR3 coding DNA: TGTGCCAGCAGTTACTTATTGGGACTCCCCTACAATGAGCAGTTCTTC.

This sequence joins TRBV12-3 or TRBV12-4 and TRBJ1-1; no clear D gene. V shed 1 base and J shed 8 bases, with 8 bases lying between them. The CDR3 contains 12 residues. In DNA form, the CDR3 reads TGTGCCAGCAGTTTAGGGAGCAGCGAAGCTTTCTTT. Its translation is CASSLGSSEAFF.

The chain employs TRBV29-1 and TRBJ2-7, with 7 nucleotides matching TRBD1. The CDR3 runs 12 residues. From germline, CDR1 is SQVTM and CDR2 ANQGSEA. J was trimmed by 4 bases and V by 5 bases; bases with no gene match: 5. The CDR3 spells CSVTGEIYEQYF. As DNA, the CDR3 is TGCAGCGTTACAGGGGAAATTTACGAGCAGTACTTC.

The chain couples TRBV6-5 to TRBJ2-3; no clear D. CDR3 length: 15 residues. Germline values: CDR1 MNHEY, CDR2 SVGAGI. Trimming took 2 bases from V and 3 from J, leaving 12 bases between them. The CDR3 nucleotides are TGTGCCAGCAGTTACAGGATGAAAAAGACAGATACGCAGTATTTT. Translating it yields CASSYRMKKTDTQYF.

V usage is TRBV5-4 and J usage is TRBJ2-7; D perhaps matches TRBD2 (5 bases). Germline V lookup: CDR1 SGHNT, CDR2 YYREEE (reference sequence). Trimming left V 2 bases short and J 6 bases short, with 15 bases between. The CDR3 loop spans 14 amino acids. CDR3: CASSFRGSPREQYF. Written as DNA, the CDR3 is TGTGCCAGCAGCTTCCGGGGATCTCCCCGCGAGCAGTACTTC.

The gene calls are TRBV30 and TRBJ1-2, with TRBD1 as a possible D gene (6 bases). CDR1 and CDR2 from the germline V gene are GTSNPN and SVGIG (reference sequence). The CDR3 runs 14 residues. Trimming pared 2 bases from V and 6 bases from J, leaving 16 bases between. In DNA form, the CDR3 reads TGTGCCTGGAGTAATACAGGGAAATTGCATGGCTACACCTTC. It is translated as CAWSNTGKLHGYTF.

This chain joins TRBV12-5 and TRBJ2-1, with TRBD2 matching 8 bases. The V segment lost 7 bases and the J segment 7 bases; nucleotides outside the gene matches: 15. The CDR3 runs to 16 residues. Germline V gene sequence: CDR1 LGHNT, CDR2 FRNRAP. This CDR3 is CASATRFGGRLNEQFF. CDR3 in DNA: TGTGCTAGTGCCACCCGCTTCGGCGGGAGGTTAAATGAGCAGTTCTTC.

A few counts support this clone. The J gene is TRBJ1-1, the V gene TRBV4-1, with TRBD1 as a possible D gene (5 bases). V was shortened by 1 base and J by 5 bases, with 11 bases between the two germline ends. The CDR3 consists of 14 residues. Germline loops: CDR1 MGHRA, CDR2 YSYEKL. CDR3 protein: CASSQVPRGTEAFF. CDR3 nucleotide sequence: TGCGCCAGCAGCCAAGTTCCTCGGGGGACTGAAGCTTTCTTT.

This chain connects TRBV5-4 to TRBJ2-2; 8 bases are a match to TRBD1. CDR3 length: 16 amino acids. Per the germline V gene, CDR1 is SGHNT and CDR2 is YYREEE (reference sequence). V lost 3 bases and J lost 0; bases outside the gene matches: 4. CDR3 coding DNA: TGTGCCAGCAGCTCTTTACAGGGGGCGAACACCGGGGAGCTGTTTTTT. This codes for CASSSLQGANTGELFF.

This clone was picked up one time. V is TRBV11-2 and J is TRBJ2-6; D is possibly TRBD2 (6 bases). Germline-derived CDR1 and CDR2 are SGHAT and FQNNGV. CDR3 length equals 15 residues. Trimming cost V 3 bases and J 0 bases, with 6 bases left between them. DNA of the CDR3: TGTGCCAGCAGCTTGACTAGCTCTGGGGCCAACGTCCTGACTTTC. Translated, it gives CASSLTSSGANVLTF. The full variable domain, rest sourced from reference TRBV11-2 and TRBJ2-6, is EAGVAQSPRYKIIEKRQSVAFWCNPISGHATLYWYQQILGQGPKLLIQFQNNGVVDDSQLPKDRFSAERLKGVDSTLKIQPAKLEDSAVYLCASSLTSSGANVLTFGAGSRLTVL.

This chain links TRBV6-5 with TRBJ2-1, with D possibly matching TRBD2 (6 bases). V lost 8 bases, J lost 3 bases, and 11 bases lay in between. The CDR3 sequence is 13 residues long. Germline V lookup: CDR1 MNHEY, CDR2 SVGAGI. CDR3 in DNA: TGTGCCAGCCATCGACTAGGCTACAATGAGCAGTTCTTC. This translates into CASHRLGYNEQFF.

The chain recombines TRBV7-3 with TRBJ2-1, with no clear D. The ends were cut back, 5 bases at V and 0 bases at J, with 11 bases in the middle. Looked up from germline, CDR1 is SGHTA and CDR2 is FQGTGA. There are 15 residues in the CDR3. The CDR3 loop reads CASSPLGASYNEQFF. CDR3 DNA: TGTGCCAGCAGCCCTCTTGGCGCCTCCTACAATGAGCAGTTCTTC. Supplemented by reference TRBV7-3 and TRBJ2-1, the full variable domain reads GAGVSQTPSNKVTEKGKYVELRCDPISGHTALYWYRQSLGQGPEFLIYFQGTGAADDSGLPNDRFFAVRPEGSVSTLKIQRTERGDSAVYLCASSPLGASYNEQFFGPGTRLTVL.

The chain links TRBV6-2 or TRBV6-3 to TRBJ2-3; 9 nucleotides match TRBD2. The trim removed 2 bases at V and 7 bases at J, leaving 7 bases unmatched. CDR1 is MNHEY and CDR2 is SVGEGT in the germline V gene. The CDR3 has 15 residues. CDR3 amino acids: CASSYRLAGWNTQYF. CDR3 in DNA: TGTGCCAGCAGTTACCGGCTAGCGGGGTGGAATACGCAGTATTTT.

V usage is TRBV3-1 (or the pseudogene TRBV3-2) and J usage is TRBJ1-6; D might be TRBD1 (5 bases). Trimming shortened V by 4 bases and J by 10 bases, and 17 bases separated the two germline ends. Germline CDR1 LGHDT, CDR2 YNNKEL (reference sequence). This CDR3 contains 15 residues. The CDR3 coding sequence is TGTGCCAGCAGCCTTTGGACGGACAAGGGGTCACCCCTCCACTTT. Amino acid sequence: CASSLWTDKGSPLHF.

This rearrangement joins TRBV5-4 to TRBJ2-3, with TRBD1 identical over 8 bases. From germline, CDR1 is SGHNT and CDR2 YYREEE (reference sequence). This CDR3 contains 15 residues. V lost 4 bases to trimming and J lost 0 bases; unmatched junction nucleotides: 4. CDR3 residues: CASSRRTGSTDTQYF. CDR3 coding DNA: TGTGCCAGCAGCAGAAGGACAGGGAGCACAGATACGCAGTATTTT. The entire variable domain, with the rest obtained from reference TRBV5-4 and TRBJ2-3, is as follows: ETGVTQSPTHLIKTRGQQVTLRCSSQSGHNTVSWYQQALGQGPQFIFQYYREEENGRGNFPPRFSGLQFPNYSSELNVNALELDDSALYLCASSRRTGSTDTQYFGPGTRLTVL.

The chain employs TRBV4-1 and TRBJ2-7; D not certain. Trimming pared 2 bases from V and 2 bases from J, leaving 10 bases between. The CDR3 covers 14 residues. CDR1 and CDR2 (germline): MGHRA, YSYEKL. CDR3 sequence: CASSQSARAYEQYF. CDR3 nucleotide sequence: TGCGCCAGCAGCCAATCGGCCAGAGCCTACGAGCAGTACTTC.

The CDR3 DNA reads TGTGCCACATCTTTGGGGGGTGGAAACACCATATATTTT. It specifies CATSLGGGNTIYF. V is TRBV10-3 and J is TRBJ1-3; D may be TRBD1 (5 bases). Germline V lookup: CDR1 ENHRY, CDR2 SYGVKD. V lost 10 bases and J lost 3, with 13 bases in between. The CDR3 totals 13 residues.

The chain has TRBV3-1 (or the pseudogene TRBV3-2) and TRBJ2-3; no reliable D call. Germline V lookup: CDR1 LGHDT, CDR2 YNNKEL (reference sequence). V shed 2 bases and J shed 0 bases, with 6 bases lying between them. The CDR3 covers 14 residues. CDR3 DNA sequence: TGTGCCAGCAGCCAAAAGGGAAGCACAGATACGCAGTATTTT. Protein: CASSQKGSTDTQYF.

V is TRBV5-5 and J is TRBJ1-1; 7 nucleotides agree with TRBD1. Germline-derived CDR1 and CDR2 are SGHKS and YYEKEE (reference sequence). The junction had 2 bases not matched to a gene; V was cut back by 6 bases and J by 3 bases. CDR3 length: 12 amino acids. The CDR3 bases are TGTGCCAGCAACGACAGGGACACTGAAGCTTTCTTT. It translates to CASNDRDTEAFF.

The chain employs TRBV6-1 and TRBJ1-5; D unresolved. This CDR3 has 18 amino acids. Per the germline V gene, CDR1 is MNHNS and CDR2 is SASEGT. Trimming pared 0 bases from V and 2 bases from J, leaving 17 bases between. CDR3 protein: CASSEARWQGFGNQPQHF. The CDR3 bases are TGTGCCAGCAGTGAAGCGCGGTGGCAAGGGTTCGGCAATCAGCCCCAGCATTTT.

V gene TRBV9 combines with J gene TRBJ2-1; 14 nucleotides line up with TRBD2. After removal of 5 bases from V and 8 bases from J, the junction contained 6 bases not matched to a gene. Germline-derived CDR1 and CDR2 are SGDLS and YYNGEE. The CDR3 contains 15 residues. The CDR3 nucleotides read TGTGCCAGCAGAGCCGGACTAGCGGGGGGTCATGAGCAGTTCTTC. It is translated as CASRAGLAGGHEQFF.

CDR3 residues: CASSKTEKVVGEKLFF. CDR3 bases: TGTGCCAGCAGCAAAACCGAGAAGGTGGTAGGGGAAAAACTGTTTTTT. The chain links TRBV21-1 to TRBJ1-4. TRBV21-1 constitutes a pseudogene. The CDR3 spans 16 residues.

The chain carries TRBV2 and TRBJ2-7; 11 bases match TRBD2. Trimming took 4 bases from V and 5 from J; bases not matched to a gene: 13. CDR1 and CDR2 (germline): SNHLY, FYNNEI. The CDR3 has 17 residues. The CDR3: CASSGPTSGKFLNEQYF. CDR3 in DNA: TGTGCCAGCAGTGGGCCGACTAGCGGGAAGTTTCTGAACGAGCAGTACTTC.

This clone showed up just a few times. This rearrangement joins TRBV25-1 to TRBJ1-2; 9 positions agree with TRBD1. Germline trimming cut 2 bases from V and 5 bases from J; bases unmatched to any gene: 3. Germline V gene lookup returns CDR1 MGHDK and CDR2 SYGVNS. The CDR3 length is 14 residues. This CDR3 reads CASSEGTGRYGYTF. CDR3 nucleotides: TGTGCCAGCAGTGAAGGGACAGGGAGGTATGGCTACACCTTC.